These 25 T cell receptor beta chains were sequenced from one sample in a study of T cell responses to AZD1222 COVID-19 vaccine (dated by TCRdb to the early 2020s). Taken with the paper, the label for time point translates to: baseline before first vaccination. The receptor library was made with the immunoSEQ multiplex PCR assay. What TCRdb holds here is the immuneACCESS table cut down to in-frame rearrangements. Part of the clones is not present; checked against another copy, under half of the missing clones reflect an unresolved V gene, and the others are unexplained. The sample table records more than 100,000 clones; approximately 89% of these occur just once. The ten largest clones take up about 4.1% of the sample. The material sequenced was peripheral blood, taken on day 0 of AZD1222 vaccination. The receptors here all came from an adult in good health.

V usage is TRBV2 and J usage is TRBJ1-5; D possibly corresponds to TRBD1 (6 bases). Germline V gene lookup returns CDR1 SNHLY and CDR2 FYNNEI. The CDR3 contains 16 residues. Trimming shortened V by 1 base and J by 7 bases, and 17 bases separated the two germline ends. The CDR3 here is CASSEGGRGGVQPQHF. CDR3 nucleotide sequence: TGTGCCAGCAGTGAAGGGGGCAGGGGCGGGGTGCAGCCCCAGCATTTT.

This chain joins TRBV2 and TRBJ2-6; 7 nucleotides align to TRBD1. The V segment lost 5 bases and the J segment 0 bases; nucleotides outside the gene matches: 4. CDR1 is SNHLY and CDR2 is FYNNEI in the germline V gene. This CDR3 region has 16 residues. The CDR3 DNA is TGTGCCAGCAGTCCCCGGACAGGCTCTGGGGCCAACGTCCTGACTTTC. Its protein is CASSPRTGSGANVLTF.

This rearrangement joins TRBV2 to TRBJ1-1; tentative D call: TRBD1 (6 bases). The CDR3 is 16 residues long. Between the trimmed V and J ends, which lost 7 bases and 2 bases, there was a span of 20 bases. Germline-derived CDR1 and CDR2 are SNHLY and FYNNEI. The CDR3 loop reads CASTPIRDTQNTEAFF. The CDR3 bases are TGTGCCAGCACCCCCATCCGGGACACCCAAAACACTGAAGCTTTCTTT.

V is TRBV2 and J is TRBJ1-2; the D is unclear. This CDR3 spans 13 amino acids. Germline lookup yields CDR1 SNHLY and CDR2 FYNNEI. V gave up 5 bases and J gave up 4 bases, with 11 bases separating them. This CDR3 reads CASSPTGSYGYTF. The CDR3 DNA is TGTGCCAGCAGTCCGACGGGCAGCTATGGCTACACCTTC.

This clone was detected a few times. This chain links TRBV28 with TRBJ2-1; no clear D gene. Germline V CDR1 and CDR2: MDHEN, SYDVKM. V lost 6 bases, J lost 8 bases, and 8 bases lay in between. The CDR3 is 11 residues long. The CDR3: CASRRYDEQFF. The DNA of the CDR3 is TGTGCCAGCAGACGTTATGATGAGCAGTTCTTC.

V usage is TRBV30 and J usage is TRBJ1-5, with D uncertain. Trimming pared 5 bases from V and 0 bases from J, leaving 14 bases between. The CDR3 is made up of 15 amino acids. The germline V gene encodes CDR1 GTSNPN and CDR2 SVGIG (reference sequence). CDR3 amino acids: CAWSFWTDSNQPQHF. CDR3 nucleotides: TGTGCCTGGTCTTTTTGGACGGATAGCAATCAGCCCCAGCATTTT.

This chain links TRBV6-5 with TRBJ2-1; no reliable D call. This CDR3 contains 13 residues. Germline loops: CDR1 MNHEY, CDR2 SVGAGI. V lost 0 bases to trimming and J lost 8 bases, with 8 bases between them. The CDR3 here is CASSYSPRDEQFF. The CDR3 DNA is TGTGCCAGCAGTTACTCGCCGAGAGATGAGCAGTTCTTC.

The V gene is TRBV19, the J gene TRBJ2-1; D possibly corresponds to TRBD1 (6 bases). The CDR3 totals 15 residues. Germline values: CDR1 LNHDA, CDR2 SQIVND (reference sequence). Between the trimmed V and J ends, which lost 4 bases and 8 bases, there was a span of 18 bases. The CDR3 loop reads CASSRNGGAFDEQFF. CDR3 in DNA: TGTGCCAGTAGTAGAAATGGGGGCGCTTTCGATGAGCAGTTCTTC.

This clone was found a few times. CDR3: CASRDTRTGELFF. In DNA form, the CDR3 reads TGTGCCAGTAGGGACACCAGAACCGGGGAGCTGTTTTTT. The rearrangement uses TRBV19 and TRBJ2-2; the D gene is possibly TRBD1 (5 bases). This CDR3 is built from 13 residues. Trimming cost V 6 bases and J 5 bases, with 10 bases left between them. The germline V gene encodes CDR1 LNHDA and CDR2 SQIVND (reference sequence). The full variable domain, completed using reference TRBV19 and TRBJ2-2, is DGGITQSPKYLFRKEGQNVTLSCEQNLNHDAMYWYRQDPGQGLRLIYYSQIVNDFQKGDIAEGYSVSREKKESFPLTVTSAQKNPTAFYLCASRDTRTGELFFGEGSRLTVL.

Only a few counts were recorded for this clone. This chain joins TRBV6-5 and TRBJ2-1, with TRBD2 identical over 12 bases. After removal of 5 bases from V and 12 bases from J, the junction contained 11 bases not matched to a gene. The CDR3 covers 15 residues. Germline values: CDR1 MNHEY, CDR2 SVGAGI. The CDR3 region is CASSKRTSGNHGQFF. In DNA form, the CDR3 reads TGTGCCAGCAGTAAGCGGACTAGCGGGAACCATGGGCAGTTCTTC.

This chain connects TRBV28 to TRBJ1-2; D might be TRBD1 (5 bases). Germline CDR1 MDHEN, CDR2 SYDVKM. V gave up 4 bases and J gave up 9 bases, with 18 bases separating them. The CDR3 totals 14 residues. The CDR3 reads CASSSGGTLWSYTF. The CDR3 DNA reads as TGTGCCAGCAGTTCCGGCGGGACGCTATGGAGCTACACCTTC.

This clone appeared a few times. This sequence joins TRBV28 and TRBJ2-1, with D tentatively TRBD1 (6 bases). Trimming removed 1 base from V and 8 bases from J, with 9 bases in between. This CDR3 comprises 13 residues. Germline V CDR1 and CDR2: MDHEN, SYDVKM. The CDR3 nucleotides read TGTGCCAGCAGTTTATCTGGGGGCGATGAGCAGTTCTTC. It encodes CASSLSGGDEQFF.

The genes are TRBV2 and TRBJ1-2; 9 bases match TRBD1. The CDR3 length is 13 residues. The germline V gene encodes CDR1 SNHLY and CDR2 FYNNEI. The V gene end was trimmed by 10 bases and the J gene end by 2 bases; junction bases not matched to a gene: 5. The CDR3 protein is CAISDRGNYGYTF. The DNA for the CDR3 is TGTGCCATTTCGGACAGGGGAAACTATGGCTACACCTTC.

V and J are TRBV5-4 and TRBJ1-3; no definite D call. Per germline, CDR1 SGHNT and CDR2 YYREEE (reference sequence). The V end was cut by 4 bases, the J end by 0 bases, with 11 bases between. The CDR3 extends over 15 amino acids. DNA of the CDR3: TGTGCCAGCAGCCTCCAAACGAGCTCTGGAAACACCATATATTTT. Translated: CASSLQTSSGNTIYF. The variable domain in full, completed from reference TRBV5-4 and TRBJ1-3, reads ETGVTQSPTHLIKTRGQQVTLRCSSQSGHNTVSWYQQALGQGPQFIFQYYREEENGRGNFPPRFSGLQFPNYSSELNVNALELDDSALYLCASSLQTSSGNTIYFGEGSWLTVV.

This sequence joins TRBV2 and TRBJ1-4; 7 bases agree with TRBD1. The CDR3 is 15 amino acids. Germline assignment: CDR1 SNHLY and CDR2 FYNNEI. After removal of 4 bases from V and 4 bases from J, the junction contained 6 bases not matched to a gene. CDR3 amino acids: CASSAGTALNEKLFF. In DNA form, the CDR3 reads TGTGCCAGCAGTGCCGGGACAGCCCTTAATGAAAAACTGTTTTTT. Using reference TRBV2 and TRBJ1-4 for the parts outside the CDR3, the full variable domain is EPEVTQTPSHQVTQMGQEVILRCVPISNHLYFYWYRQILGQKVEFLVSFYNNEISEKSEIFDDQFSVERPDGSNFTLKIRSTKLEDSAMYFCASSAGTALNEKLFFGSGTQLSVL.

V gene TRBV28 combines with J gene TRBJ1-5, with 8 bases aligning to TRBD1. Per the germline V gene, CDR1 is MDHEN and CDR2 is SYDVKM. Trimming at V came to 3 bases and at J to 7 bases, leaving 8 bases not matched to a gene. The CDR3 runs 15 residues. The CDR3 nucleotides read TGTGCCAGCAGTTTTTGGCAGGGGGCAGGACAGCCCCAGCATTTT. Its translation: CASSFWQGAGQPQHF.

J is TRBJ2-7 and V is TRBV5-6, with 11 bases matching TRBD1. The CDR3 has 14 amino acids. Per the germline V gene, CDR1 is SGHDT and CDR2 is YYEEEE. V lost 4 bases, J lost 7 bases, and 7 bases stayed unmatched. CDR3 sequence (DNA): TGTGCCAGCAGCGTCGGACAGGGGGCTTATGAGCAGTACTTC. As protein: CASSVGQGAYEQYF.

The V gene is TRBV12-3 or TRBV12-4, the J gene TRBJ2-5; D uncertain. The CDR3 has 12 amino acids. Trimming took off 3 bases at V and 7 bases at J, with 9 bases between the two ends. CDR3 nucleotides: TGTGCCAGCAGTTTTTCCCGAGGGACCCAGTACTTC. It yields the protein CASSFSRGTQYF.

This chain joins TRBV5-1 and TRBJ2-3; TRBD2 agrees at 14 bases. The CDR3 is 18 amino acids. J lost 2 bases, V lost 0 bases, and 5 bases had no gene match. Per the germline V gene, CDR1 is SGHRS and CDR2 is YFSETQ. The CDR3 bases are TGCGCCAGCAGCTTGGGGACTAGCGGGAGGATGCACACAGATACGCAGTATTTT. It specifies CASSLGTSGRMHTDTQYF.

The V call is TRBV15, the J call TRBJ2-5, with unresolved D. Germline V gene data show CDR1 as LNHNV and CDR2 as YYDKDF (reference sequence). The CDR3 is 14 amino acids. V was clipped by 2 bases and J by 5 bases, with 12 bases between them. This chain's CDR3 is CATSRLVVGETQYF. DNA of the CDR3: TGTGCCACCAGCAGATTGGTAGTCGGGGAGACCCAGTACTTC.

V gene TRBV6-2 or TRBV6-3 combines with J gene TRBJ1-1, with TRBD1 identical over 8 bases. The CDR3 is made up of 16 amino acids. The germline V gene has CDR1 MNHEY and CDR2 SVGEGT. J gave up 1 base and V 0 bases, and 4 bases lay outside the gene matches. The CDR3 is CASSYSVGTGNTEAFF. In DNA, the CDR3 is TGTGCCAGCAGTTACTCGGTCGGGACAGGGAACACTGAAGCTTTCTTT.

This chain connects TRBV6-5 to TRBJ2-1; tentatively, D is TRBD1 (5 bases). The CDR3 runs 15 residues. Germline V lookup: CDR1 MNHEY, CDR2 SVGAGI. Deletions cut 6 bases from V and 0 bases from J, with 12 bases between. CDR3 in DNA: TGTGCCAGCAGCCTAGACAGTAGCTCCTACAATGAGCAGTTCTTC. Its translation: CASSLDSSSYNEQFF.

This clone has only a few counts. The CDR3 DNA reads TGTGCCAGCAGTTTCGGGACGGAAAATTCACCCCTCCACTTT. It specifies CASSFGTENSPLHF. The chain carries TRBV27 and TRBJ1-6; weak D call: TRBD1 (5 bases). CDR3 length: 14 residues. V lost 3 bases and J 7 bases, leaving 10 bases between the germline ends. Germline lookup yields CDR1 MNHEY and CDR2 SMNVEV (reference sequence).

The CDR3 sequence: CASKWSPSGSYEQYF. The CDR3 DNA reads as TGTGCCAGCAAATGGAGCCCTAGCGGATCCTACGAGCAGTACTTC. The V and J genes are TRBV6-5 and TRBJ2-7; TRBD2 agrees at 7 bases. V shed 7 bases, J shed 1 base, and the junction held 10 bases outside the gene matches. The CDR3 runs 15 residues. Germline V gene sequence: CDR1 MNHEY, CDR2 SVGAGI.

The V and J genes are TRBV19 and TRBJ1-2; the D is unclear. The germline CDR1 and CDR2 sequences are LNHDA and SQIVND (reference sequence). The CDR3 consists of 13 residues. Trimming removed 2 bases from V and 6 bases from J, with 10 bases in between. The CDR3 DNA follows: TGTGCCAGTAGTATACGGCTAGGAGATGGCTACACCTTC. This translates into CASSIRLGDGYTF.